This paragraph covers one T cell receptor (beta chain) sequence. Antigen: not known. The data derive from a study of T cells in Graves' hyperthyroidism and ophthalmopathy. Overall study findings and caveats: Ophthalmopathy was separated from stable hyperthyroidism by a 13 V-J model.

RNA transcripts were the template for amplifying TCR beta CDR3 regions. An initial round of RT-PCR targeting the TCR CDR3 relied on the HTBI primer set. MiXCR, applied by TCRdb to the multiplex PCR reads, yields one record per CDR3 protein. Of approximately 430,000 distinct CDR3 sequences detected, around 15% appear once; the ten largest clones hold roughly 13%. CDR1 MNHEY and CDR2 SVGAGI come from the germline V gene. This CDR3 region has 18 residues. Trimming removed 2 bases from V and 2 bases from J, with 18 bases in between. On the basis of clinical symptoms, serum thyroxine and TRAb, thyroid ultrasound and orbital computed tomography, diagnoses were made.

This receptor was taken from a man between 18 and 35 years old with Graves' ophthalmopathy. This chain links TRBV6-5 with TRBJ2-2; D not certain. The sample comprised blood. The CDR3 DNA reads TGTGCCAGCAGTTACCGTTCCCACCAGGCCGCAAACACCGGGGAGCTGTTTTTT. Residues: CASSYRSHQAANTGELFF.